This TCR beta chain was captured by sequencing in a study of blood T cell repertoires in COVID-19. Study information: Italy, Spain and the United States were the sources of the convalescent and acute COVID-19 samples. The cDNA or gDNA used as material had been derived from T cells, B-cell-depleted T cells, or PBMCs.

The CDR3 runs to 15 residues. After removal of 1 base from V and 5 bases from J, the junction contained 3 bases not matched to a gene. In germline, CDR1 is MNHEY, CDR2 SVGAGI. Per the original methods: Reference gene primer amplification gave nucleated cell count estimates. The data were produced by immunoSEQ multiplex PCR, yet TCRdb's version contains in-frame clones alone and is incomplete. V, J and clone size derive from that table, while D and trimming were established from the DNA sequence. The sample shows about 220,000 clones, approximately 82% of them seen only once. This receptor was taken from a man aged 45-60 years with active or convalescent COVID-19. The material sequenced was peripheral blood. The J gene is TRBJ2-5, the V gene TRBV6-5; the match to TRBD1 covers 11 bases. The CDR3 loop is CASSYWDRGRETQYF. The CDR3 DNA sequence: TGTGCCAGCAGTTACTGGGACAGGGGGAGGGAGACCCAGTACTTC.